The 15 T cell receptor beta chains below all came from one sample that was sequenced in a study of neurological immune-mediated disorders. In TCRdb, the 5' RACE reads were re-called with MiXCR into one record per CDR3 protein. The profile shows about 79,000 distinct CDR3 sequences, around 14% of them singletons. Material: PBMCs. These receptors all stem from a woman aged 50 to 65 in good health.

This rearrangement joins TRBV12-3 or TRBV12-4 to TRBJ2-6, with 8 bases that match TRBD1. This CDR3 has 15 residues. The J segment lost 4 bases and the V segment lost 10 bases, leaving 9 bases of the junction unmatched. The CDR3 bases are TGTGCCATCGACGAAACAGGGGGGGGGGCCAACGTCCTGACTTTC. This codes for CAIDETGGGANVLTF.

This clonotype has at least ten counts. The chain is built from TRBV20-1 and TRBJ2-1, with D tentatively TRBD1 (5 bases). This CDR3 spans 12 amino acids. The V gene lost 6 bases and the J gene lost 5 bases, with 11 bases spanning the gap. Per the germline V gene, CDR1 is DFQATT and CDR2 is SNEGSKA (reference sequence). For the CDR3, the DNA is TGCAGTGCGGGGCTACTTAACAATGAGCAGTTCTTC. It translates to CSAGLLNNEQFF.

This clonotype was seen repeatedly, ten times or more. The chain combines TRBV4-2 with TRBJ2-5; D perhaps matches TRBD2 (5 bases). Germline CDR1 is LGHNA and CDR2 is YNFKEQ. This CDR3 has 14 amino acids. The germline V and J ends were trimmed by 2 bases and 3 bases, with 10 bases remaining between them. For the CDR3, the DNA is TGTGCCAGCAGCCAATCGAGGGTAGAAGAGACCCAGTACTTC. It specifies CASSQSRVEETQYF.

There are many counts of this clonotype. The chain employs TRBV11-2 and TRBJ1-2; D unclear. Germline CDR1 is SGHAT and CDR2 is FQNNGV. The V and J ends lost 5 bases and 4 bases respectively, with 5 bases between them. CDR3 length: 11 residues. The CDR3 bases are TGTGCCAGCAGCCTTGGCTATGGCTACACCTTC. Translated, it gives CASSLGYGYTF.

This clonotype was recorded many times. The chain has TRBV20-1 and TRBJ2-1; 12 positions match TRBD2. This CDR3 region has 16 residues. Trimming at V came to 2 bases and at J to 3 bases, leaving 5 bases not matched to a gene. Germline lookup yields CDR1 DFQATT and CDR2 SNEGSKA (reference sequence). The CDR3 region has the DNA TGCAGTGCTAGAACTAGCGGGAGGACAAGCTACAATGAGCAGTTCTTC. Its translation: CSARTSGRTSYNEQFF.

V usage is TRBV5-6 and J usage is TRBJ1-4; D might be TRBD1 (5 bases). V lost 4 bases and J lost 7, with 17 bases in between. From germline, CDR1 is SGHDT and CDR2 YYEEEE. This CDR3 spans 15 amino acids. DNA for the CDR3: TGTGCCAGCAGCGTGGGGACTGTGGGGCCTGAAAAACTGTTTTTT. It yields the protein CASSVGTVGPEKLFF.

The chain is built from TRBV3-1 and TRBJ2-1; 8 nucleotides agree with TRBD2. Trimming removed 1 base from V and 5 bases from J; junction bases left unmatched: 4. CDR1 and CDR2 from the germline V gene are LGHDT and YNNKEL (reference sequence). The CDR3 is 15 amino acids. This CDR3 is CASSQGLASHNEQFF. The CDR3, as DNA: TGTGCCAGCAGCCAAGGACTAGCGTCCCACAATGAGCAGTTCTTC.

In this sample, this clonotype turned up many times. The chain links TRBV20-1 to TRBJ2-3; 9 nucleotides agree with TRBD2. Germline V gene data show CDR1 as DFQATT and CDR2 as SNEGSKA (reference sequence). The ends lost 1 base at V and 0 bases at J; junction bases unmatched: 8. The CDR3 is 17 amino acids. The CDR3: CSARGASGVTSTDTQYF. The CDR3 DNA is TGCAGTGCTAGAGGGGCTAGCGGGGTGACTAGCACAGATACGCAGTATTTT.

There are many counts of this clonotype. The gene calls are TRBV10-2 and TRBJ2-1; possible D gene TRBD1, 6 bases. The CDR3 length is 11 residues. The V end was cut by 7 bases, the J end by 6 bases, with 7 bases between. CDR1 and CDR2 (germline): WSHSY, SAAADI. CDR3 bases: TGCGCCAGCATGGGGGCCAATGAGCAGTTCTTC. It specifies CASMGANEQFF.

This clonotype was recorded many times. The chain couples TRBV20-1 to TRBJ1-2, with D hard to call. The CDR3 extends over 11 amino acids. Germline values: CDR1 DFQATT, CDR2 SNEGSKA (reference sequence). Trimming cost V 1 base and J 5 bases, with 5 bases left between them. The CDR3 reads CSARAGYGYTF. The CDR3 DNA reads TGCAGTGCTAGAGCCGGATATGGCTACACCTTC.

With regard to this clonotype: A much more abundant neighbour one base away suggests this may be a read error. This chain connects TRBV20-1 to TRBJ1-1; D possibly corresponds to TRBD1 (5 bases). Looked up from germline, CDR1 is DFQATT and CDR2 is SNEGSKA (reference sequence). The CDR3 consists of 13 residues. V was clipped by 6 bases and J by 7 bases, with 18 bases between them. The CDR3 is CSAWTWGKLEAFF. In DNA form, the CDR3 reads TGCAGTGCATGGACATGGGGCAAGCTTGAAGCTTTCTTT.

This clonotype has ten or more counts. The chain is built from TRBV6-6 and TRBJ2-3; 8 nucleotides agree with TRBD2. The CDR3 spans 15 residues. Germline lookup yields CDR1 MNHNY and CDR2 SVGAGI (reference sequence). With V trimmed by 6 bases and J by 6 bases, 11 bases remained unmatched. The CDR3 bases are TGTGCCAGCAGAGATGAGGGACTAGTATTGGATACGCAGTATTTT. This translates into CASRDEGLVLDTQYF.

This clonotype showed up many times. This chain uses TRBV20-1 with TRBJ1-2, with a weak D call TRBD1 (5 bases). Germline assignment: CDR1 DFQATT and CDR2 SNEGSKA (reference sequence). The CDR3 spans 15 residues. The V and J ends lost 6 bases and 4 bases respectively, with 21 bases between them. The CDR3 region is CSATSPGKTSYGYTF. CDR3 DNA sequence: TGCAGTGCAACATCACCAGGGAAAACGAGCTATGGCTACACCTTC.

This clonotype was counted at least ten times. The chain combines TRBV5-1 with TRBJ2-1; 14 bases are a match to TRBD2. The CDR3 has 15 residues. Germline CDR1 reads SGHRS; CDR2 reads YFSETQ. J was trimmed by 9 bases and V by 3 bases; bases with no gene match: 5. CDR3: CASSSGLAGEGEQFF. CDR3 DNA: TGCGCCAGCAGCTCGGGACTAGCGGGAGAAGGTGAGCAGTTCTTC.

This clonotype was observed at least ten times. This chain links TRBV27 with TRBJ2-7, with TRBD2 matching 7 bases. V lost 3 bases, J lost 4 bases, and 9 bases stayed unmatched. This CDR3 region has 15 residues. CDR1 and CDR2 (germline): MNHEY, SMNVEV (reference sequence). The DNA of the CDR3 is TGTGCCAGCAGTTTTTTTAGCGGGCCAGGGTACGAGCAGTACTTC. This encodes CASSFFSGPGYEQYF.